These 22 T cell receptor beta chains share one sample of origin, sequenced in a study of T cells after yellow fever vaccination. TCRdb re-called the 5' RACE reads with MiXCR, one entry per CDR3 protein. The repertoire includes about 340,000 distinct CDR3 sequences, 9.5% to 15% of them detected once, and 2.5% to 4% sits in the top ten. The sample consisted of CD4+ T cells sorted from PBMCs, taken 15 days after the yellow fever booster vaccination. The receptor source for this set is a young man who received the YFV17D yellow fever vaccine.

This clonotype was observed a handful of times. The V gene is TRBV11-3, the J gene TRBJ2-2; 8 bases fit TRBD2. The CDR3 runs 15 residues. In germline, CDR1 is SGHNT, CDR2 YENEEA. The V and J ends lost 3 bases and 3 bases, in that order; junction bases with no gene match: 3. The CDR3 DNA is TGTGCCAGCAGCTTGGTACTAGCGGACACCGGGGAGCTGTTTTTT. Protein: CASSLVLADTGELFF.

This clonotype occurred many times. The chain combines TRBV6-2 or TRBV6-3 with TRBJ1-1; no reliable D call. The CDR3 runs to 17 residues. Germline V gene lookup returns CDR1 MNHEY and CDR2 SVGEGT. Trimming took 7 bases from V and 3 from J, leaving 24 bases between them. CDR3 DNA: TGTGCCAGCACCGCCGACATTTATGGGTTTGGTGACACTGAAGCTTTCTTT. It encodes CASTADIYGFGDTEAFF.

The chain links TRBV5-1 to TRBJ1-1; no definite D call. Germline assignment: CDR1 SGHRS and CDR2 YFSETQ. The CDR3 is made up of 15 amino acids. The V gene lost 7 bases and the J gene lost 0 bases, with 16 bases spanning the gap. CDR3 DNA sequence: TGCGCCAGCCAGGCGGTGTCGGGGATGAACACTGAAGCTTTCTTT. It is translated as CASQAVSGMNTEAFF.

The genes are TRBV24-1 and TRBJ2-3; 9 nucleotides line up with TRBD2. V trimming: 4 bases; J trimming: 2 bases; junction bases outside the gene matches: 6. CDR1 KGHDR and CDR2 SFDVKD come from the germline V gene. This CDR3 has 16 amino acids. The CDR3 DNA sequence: TGTGCCACCAGTGACCCCAGCGGGGGGTACACAGATACGCAGTATTTT. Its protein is CATSDPSGGYTDTQYF.

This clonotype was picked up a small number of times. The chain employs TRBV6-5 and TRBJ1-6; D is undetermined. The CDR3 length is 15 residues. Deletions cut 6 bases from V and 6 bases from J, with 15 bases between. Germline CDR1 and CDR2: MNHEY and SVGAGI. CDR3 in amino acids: CASRRIMWGNSPLHF. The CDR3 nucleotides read TGTGCCAGCAGGCGTATCATGTGGGGTAATTCACCCCTCCACTTT.

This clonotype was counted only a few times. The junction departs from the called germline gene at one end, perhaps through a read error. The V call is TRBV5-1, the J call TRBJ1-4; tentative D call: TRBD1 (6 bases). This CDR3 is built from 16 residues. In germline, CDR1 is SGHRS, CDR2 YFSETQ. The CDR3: CASSLEGTLANGKLFF. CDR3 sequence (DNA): TGCGCCAGCAGCTTGGAAGGGACACTCGCCAATGGAAAACTGTTTTTT.

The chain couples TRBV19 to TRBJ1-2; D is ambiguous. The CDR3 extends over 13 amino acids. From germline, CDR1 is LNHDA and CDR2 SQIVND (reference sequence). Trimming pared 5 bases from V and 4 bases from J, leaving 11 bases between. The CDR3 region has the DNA TGTGCCAGTAGTCCCTCCCGGGCCTATGGCTACACCTTC. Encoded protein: CASSPSRAYGYTF.

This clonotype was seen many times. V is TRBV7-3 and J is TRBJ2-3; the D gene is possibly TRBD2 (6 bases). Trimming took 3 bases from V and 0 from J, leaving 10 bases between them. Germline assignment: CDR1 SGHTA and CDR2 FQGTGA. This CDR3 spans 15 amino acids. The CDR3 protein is CASSLGGVSTDTQYF. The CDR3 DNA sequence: TGTGCCAGCAGCTTGGGGGGAGTTAGCACAGATACGCAGTATTTT.

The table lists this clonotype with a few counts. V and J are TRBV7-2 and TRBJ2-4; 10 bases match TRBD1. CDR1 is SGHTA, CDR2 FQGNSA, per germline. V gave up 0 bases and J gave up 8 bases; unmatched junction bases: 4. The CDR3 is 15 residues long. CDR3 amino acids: CASSLARDRGYIQYF. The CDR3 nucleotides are TGTGCCAGCAGCTTAGCTAGGGACAGGGGTTACATTCAGTACTTC. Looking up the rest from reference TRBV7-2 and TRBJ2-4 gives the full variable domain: GAGVSQSPSNKVTEKGKDVELRCDPISGHTALYWYRQSLGQGLEFLIYFQGNSAPDKSGLPSDRFSAERTGGSVSTLTIQRTQQEDSAVYLCASSLARDRGYIQYFGAGTRLSVL.

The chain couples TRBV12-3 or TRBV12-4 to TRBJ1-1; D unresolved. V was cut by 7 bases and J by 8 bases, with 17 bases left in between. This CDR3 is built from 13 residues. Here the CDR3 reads CASTRDANSEAFF. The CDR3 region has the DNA TGTGCCAGCACTCGGGATGCGAACTCCGAAGCTTTCTTT.

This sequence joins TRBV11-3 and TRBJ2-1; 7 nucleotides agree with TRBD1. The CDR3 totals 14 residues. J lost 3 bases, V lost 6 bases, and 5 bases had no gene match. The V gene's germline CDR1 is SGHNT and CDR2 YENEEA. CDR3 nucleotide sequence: TGTGCCAGCAGTCACAGGGGAAACTACAATGAGCAGTTCTTC. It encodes CASSHRGNYNEQFF. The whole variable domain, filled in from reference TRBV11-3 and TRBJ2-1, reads EAGVVQSPRYKIIEKKQPVAFWCNPISGHNTLYWYLQNLGQGPELLIRYENEEAVDDSQLPKDRFSAERLKGVDSTLKIQPAELGDSAVYLCASSHRGNYNEQFFGPGTRLTVL.

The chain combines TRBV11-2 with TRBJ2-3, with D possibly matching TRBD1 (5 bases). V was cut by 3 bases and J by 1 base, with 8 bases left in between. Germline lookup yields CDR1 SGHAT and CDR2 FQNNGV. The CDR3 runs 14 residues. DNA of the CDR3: TGTGCCAGCAGCTTCTACAGGCGCACAGATACGCAGTATTTT. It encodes CASSFYRRTDTQYF.

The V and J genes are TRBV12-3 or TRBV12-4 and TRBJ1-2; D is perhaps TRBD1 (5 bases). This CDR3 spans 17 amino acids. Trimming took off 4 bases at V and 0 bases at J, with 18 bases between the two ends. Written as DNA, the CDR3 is TGTGCCAGCAGTTCGAGGGACGGCGGGCCAGCTAACTATGGCTACACCTTC. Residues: CASSSRDGGPANYGYTF.

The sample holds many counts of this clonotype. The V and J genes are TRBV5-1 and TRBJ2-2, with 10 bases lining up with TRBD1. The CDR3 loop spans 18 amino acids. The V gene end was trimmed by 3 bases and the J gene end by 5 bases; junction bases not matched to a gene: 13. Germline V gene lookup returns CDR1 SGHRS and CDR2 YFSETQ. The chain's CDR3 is CASSSATGGAFQTGELFF. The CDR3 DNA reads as TGCGCCAGCAGCTCCGCGACAGGGGGCGCGTTCCAGACCGGGGAGCTGTTTTTT.

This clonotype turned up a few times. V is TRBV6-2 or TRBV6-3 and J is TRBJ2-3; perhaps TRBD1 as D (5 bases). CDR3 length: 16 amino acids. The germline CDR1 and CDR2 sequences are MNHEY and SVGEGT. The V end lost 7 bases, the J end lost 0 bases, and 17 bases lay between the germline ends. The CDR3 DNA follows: TGTGCCAGCACCGATCCGCCAGGGTCTAGCACAGATACGCAGTATTTT. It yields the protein CASTDPPGSSTDTQYF.

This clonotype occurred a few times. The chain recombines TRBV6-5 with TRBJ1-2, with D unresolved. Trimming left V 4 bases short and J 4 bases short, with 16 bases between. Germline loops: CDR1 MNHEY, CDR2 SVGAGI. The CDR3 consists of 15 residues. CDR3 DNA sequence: TGTGCCAGCAGTTCCCTTTCAACAGCCCGCTATGGCTACACCTTC. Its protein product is CASSSLSTARYGYTF.

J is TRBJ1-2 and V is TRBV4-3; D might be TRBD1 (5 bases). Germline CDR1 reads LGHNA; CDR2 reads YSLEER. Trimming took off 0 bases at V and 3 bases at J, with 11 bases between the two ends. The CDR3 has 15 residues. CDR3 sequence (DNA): TGCGCCAGCAGCCAAGAAACAGGTTTTGACTATGGCTACACCTTC. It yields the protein CASSQETGFDYGYTF.

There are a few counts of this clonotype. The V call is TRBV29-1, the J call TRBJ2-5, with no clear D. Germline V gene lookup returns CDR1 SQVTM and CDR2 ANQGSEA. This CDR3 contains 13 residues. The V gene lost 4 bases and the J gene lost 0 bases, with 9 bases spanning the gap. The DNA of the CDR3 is TGCAGCGTTGGCTCCTGGGACCAAGAGACCCAGTACTTC. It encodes CSVGSWDQETQYF. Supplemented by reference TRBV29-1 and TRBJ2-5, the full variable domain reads SAVISQKPSRDICQRGTSLTIQCQVDSQVTMMFWYRQQPGQSLTLIATANQGSEATYESGFVIDKFPISRPNLTFSTLTVSNMSPEDSSIYLCSVGSWDQETQYFGPGTRLLVL.

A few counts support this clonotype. CDR3 bases: TGTGCCAGCTCACCTACGGGTAGACAGGCCAATGAGCAGTTCTTC. Protein sequence: CASSPTGRQANEQFF. The rearrangement joins TRBV18 to TRBJ2-1; D is possibly TRBD1 (6 bases). CDR1 is KGHSH and CDR2 is LQKENI in the germline V gene. The CDR3 consists of 15 residues. Trimming shortened V by 3 bases and J by 6 bases, and 15 bases separated the two germline ends.

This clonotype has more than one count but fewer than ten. The CDR3 sequence: CASSYGTNNQPQHF. CDR3 nucleotide sequence: TGTGCCAGCAGTTACGGGACTAACAATCAGCCCCAGCATTTT. The chain links TRBV6-2 or TRBV6-3 to TRBJ1-5; D might be TRBD1 (5 bases). CDR1 and CDR2 (germline): MNHEY, SVGEGT. The CDR3 contains 14 residues. Trimming shortened V by 2 bases and J by 3 bases, and 8 bases separated the two germline ends.

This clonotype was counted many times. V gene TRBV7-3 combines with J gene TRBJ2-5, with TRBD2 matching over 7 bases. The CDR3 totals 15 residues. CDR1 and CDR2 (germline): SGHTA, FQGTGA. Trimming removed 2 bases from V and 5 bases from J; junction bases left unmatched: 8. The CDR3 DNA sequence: TGTGCCAGCAGCTTAGCGGGGGTCCCTCAGGAGACCCAGTACTTC. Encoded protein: CASSLAGVPQETQYF.

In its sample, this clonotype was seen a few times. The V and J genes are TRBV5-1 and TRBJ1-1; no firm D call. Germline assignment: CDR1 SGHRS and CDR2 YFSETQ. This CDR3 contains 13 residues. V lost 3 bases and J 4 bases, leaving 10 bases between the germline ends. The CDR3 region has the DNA TGCGCCAGCAGCTCGTGGGAGGGCACTGAAGCTTTCTTT. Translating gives CASSSWEGTEAFF.